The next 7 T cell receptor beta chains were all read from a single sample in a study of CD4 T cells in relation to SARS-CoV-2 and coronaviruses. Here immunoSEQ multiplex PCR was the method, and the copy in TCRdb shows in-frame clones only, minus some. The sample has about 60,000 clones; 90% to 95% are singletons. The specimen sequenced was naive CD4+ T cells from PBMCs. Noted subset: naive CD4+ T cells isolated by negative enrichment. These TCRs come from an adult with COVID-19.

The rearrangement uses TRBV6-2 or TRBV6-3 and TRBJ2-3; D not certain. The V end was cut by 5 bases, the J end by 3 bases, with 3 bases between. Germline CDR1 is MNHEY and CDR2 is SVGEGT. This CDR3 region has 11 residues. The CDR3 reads CASSKTDTQYF. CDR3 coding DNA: TGTGCCAGCAGTAAGACAGATACGCAGTATTTT.

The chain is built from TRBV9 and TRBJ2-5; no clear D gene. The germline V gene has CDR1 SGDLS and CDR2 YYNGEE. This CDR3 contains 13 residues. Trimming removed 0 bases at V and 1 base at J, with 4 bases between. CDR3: CASSVGGQETQYF. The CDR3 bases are TGTGCCAGCAGCGTAGGCGGCCAAGAGACCCAGTACTTC. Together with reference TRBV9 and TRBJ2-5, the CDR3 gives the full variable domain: DSGVTQTPKHLITATGQRVTLRCSPRSGDLSVYWYQQSLDQGLQFLIQYYNGEERAKGNILERFSAQQFPDLHSELNLSSLELGDSALYFCASSVGGQETQYFGPGTRLLVL.

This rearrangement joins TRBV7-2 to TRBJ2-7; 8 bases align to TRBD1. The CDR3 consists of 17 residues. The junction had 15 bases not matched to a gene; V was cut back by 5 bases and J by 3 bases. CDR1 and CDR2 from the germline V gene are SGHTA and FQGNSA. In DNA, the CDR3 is TGTGCCAGCAGCAGTTCTCGGGTTCTACAGGGGGGCTACGAGCAGTACTTC. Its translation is CASSSSRVLQGGYEQYF.

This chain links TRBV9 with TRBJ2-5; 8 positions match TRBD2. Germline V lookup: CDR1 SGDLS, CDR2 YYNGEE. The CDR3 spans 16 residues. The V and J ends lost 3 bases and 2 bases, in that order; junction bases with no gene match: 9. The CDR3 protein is CASSAHAGGFQETQYF. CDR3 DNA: TGTGCCAGCAGCGCCCATGCGGGAGGCTTTCAAGAGACCCAGTACTTC.

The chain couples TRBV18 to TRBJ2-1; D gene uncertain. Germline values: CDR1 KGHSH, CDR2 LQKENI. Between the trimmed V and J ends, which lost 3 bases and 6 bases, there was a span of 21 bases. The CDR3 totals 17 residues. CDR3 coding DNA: TGTGCCAGCTCACCGTCTCTGTTCGGATCCCAAGGCAATGAGCAGTTCTTC. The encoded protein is CASSPSLFGSQGNEQFF.

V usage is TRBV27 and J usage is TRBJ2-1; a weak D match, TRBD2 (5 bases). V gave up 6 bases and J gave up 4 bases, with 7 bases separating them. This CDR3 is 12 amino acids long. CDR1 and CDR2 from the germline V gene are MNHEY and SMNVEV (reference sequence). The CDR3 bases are TGTGCCAGCAGCCGAGGGTACAATGAGCAGTTCTTC. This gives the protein CASSRGYNEQFF.

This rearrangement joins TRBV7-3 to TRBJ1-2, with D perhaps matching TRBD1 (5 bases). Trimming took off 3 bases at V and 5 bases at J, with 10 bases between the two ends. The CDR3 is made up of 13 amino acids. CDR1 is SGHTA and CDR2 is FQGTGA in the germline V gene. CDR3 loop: CASSLGGGYGYTF. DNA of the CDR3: TGTGCCAGCAGCTTGGGGGGTGGGTATGGCTACACCTTC.